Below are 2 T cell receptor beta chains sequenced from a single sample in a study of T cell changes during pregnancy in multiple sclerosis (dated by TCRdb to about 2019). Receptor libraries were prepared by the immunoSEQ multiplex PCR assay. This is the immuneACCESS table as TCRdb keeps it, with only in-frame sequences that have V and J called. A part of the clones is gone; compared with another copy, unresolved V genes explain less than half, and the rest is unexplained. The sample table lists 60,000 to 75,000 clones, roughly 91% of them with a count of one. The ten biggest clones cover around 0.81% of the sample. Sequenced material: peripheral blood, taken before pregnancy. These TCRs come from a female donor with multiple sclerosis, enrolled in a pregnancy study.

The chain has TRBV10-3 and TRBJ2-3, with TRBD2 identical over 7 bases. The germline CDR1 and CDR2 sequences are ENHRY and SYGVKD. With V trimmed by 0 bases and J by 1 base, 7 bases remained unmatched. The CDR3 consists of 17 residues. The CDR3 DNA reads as TGTGCCATCAGTGAGTCGTCAGCGGGGCCTGGCACAGATACGCAGTATTTT. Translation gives CAISESSAGPGTDTQYF.

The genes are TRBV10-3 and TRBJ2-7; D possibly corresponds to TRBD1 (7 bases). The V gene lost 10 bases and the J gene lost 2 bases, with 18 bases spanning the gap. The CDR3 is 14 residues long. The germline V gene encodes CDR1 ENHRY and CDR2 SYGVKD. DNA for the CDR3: TGTGCCACCGCGCCGGGGGACAGAGCCTACGAGCAGTACTTC. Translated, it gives CATAPGDRAYEQYF.